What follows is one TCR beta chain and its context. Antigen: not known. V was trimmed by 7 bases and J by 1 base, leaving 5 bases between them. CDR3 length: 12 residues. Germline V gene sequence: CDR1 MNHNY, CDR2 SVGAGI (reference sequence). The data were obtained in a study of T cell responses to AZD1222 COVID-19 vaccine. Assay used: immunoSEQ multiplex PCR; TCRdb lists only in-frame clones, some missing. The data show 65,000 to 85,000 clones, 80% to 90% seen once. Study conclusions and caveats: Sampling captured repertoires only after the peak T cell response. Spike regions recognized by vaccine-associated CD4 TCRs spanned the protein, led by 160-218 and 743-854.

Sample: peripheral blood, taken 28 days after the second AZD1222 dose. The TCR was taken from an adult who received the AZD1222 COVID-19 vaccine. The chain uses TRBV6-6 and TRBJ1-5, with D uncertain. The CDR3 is CASTQSNQPQHF. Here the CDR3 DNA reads TGTGCCAGCACACAGAGCAATCAGCCCCAGCATTTT.